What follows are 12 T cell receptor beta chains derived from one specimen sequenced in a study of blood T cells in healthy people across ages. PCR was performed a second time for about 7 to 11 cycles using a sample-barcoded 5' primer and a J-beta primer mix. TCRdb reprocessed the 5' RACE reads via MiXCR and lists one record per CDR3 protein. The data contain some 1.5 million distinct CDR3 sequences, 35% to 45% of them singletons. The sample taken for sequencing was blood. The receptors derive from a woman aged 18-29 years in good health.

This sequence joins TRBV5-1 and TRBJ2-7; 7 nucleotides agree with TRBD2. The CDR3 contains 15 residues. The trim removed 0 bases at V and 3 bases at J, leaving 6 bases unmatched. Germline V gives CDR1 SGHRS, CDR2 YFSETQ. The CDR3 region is CASSLAGTTNYEQYF. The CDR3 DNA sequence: TGCGCCAGCAGCTTGGCCGGGACTACCAACTACGAGCAGTACTTC.

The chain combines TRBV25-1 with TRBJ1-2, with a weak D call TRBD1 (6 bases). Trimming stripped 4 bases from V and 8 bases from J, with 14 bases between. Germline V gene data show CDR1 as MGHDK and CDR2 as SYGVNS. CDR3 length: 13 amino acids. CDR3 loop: CASSASTGRGYTF. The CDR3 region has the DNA TGTGCCAGCAGTGCCTCGACAGGTCGCGGCTACACCTTC.

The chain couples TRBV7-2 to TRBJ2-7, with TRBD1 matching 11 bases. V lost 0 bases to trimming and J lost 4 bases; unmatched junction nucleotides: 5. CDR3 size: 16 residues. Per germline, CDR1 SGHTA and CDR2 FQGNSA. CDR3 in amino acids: CASSLALGQGAYEQYF. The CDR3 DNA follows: TGTGCCAGCAGCTTAGCACTAGGACAGGGGGCTTACGAGCAGTACTTC.

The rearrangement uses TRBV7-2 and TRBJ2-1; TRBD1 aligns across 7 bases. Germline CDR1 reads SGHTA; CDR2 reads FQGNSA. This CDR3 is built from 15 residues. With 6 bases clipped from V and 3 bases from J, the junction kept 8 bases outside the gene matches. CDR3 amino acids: CASRLQGVNYNEQFF. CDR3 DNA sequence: TGTGCCAGCAGACTTCAGGGGGTTAACTACAATGAGCAGTTCTTC.

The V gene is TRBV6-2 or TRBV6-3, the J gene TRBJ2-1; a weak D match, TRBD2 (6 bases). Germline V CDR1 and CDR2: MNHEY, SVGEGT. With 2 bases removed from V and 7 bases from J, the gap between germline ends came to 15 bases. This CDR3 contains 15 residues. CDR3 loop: CASSYGLGGVNEQFF. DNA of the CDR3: TGTGCCAGCAGTTACGGGCTGGGCGGGGTTAATGAGCAGTTCTTC.

The CDR3 DNA reads as TGCAGCGTTGATTCGGGGAACCCCTATGGCTACACCTTC. Translating it yields CSVDSGNPYGYTF. The chain has TRBV29-1 and TRBJ1-2, with D hard to call. Trimming stripped 3 bases from V and 4 bases from J, with 12 bases between. CDR1 is SQVTM, CDR2 ANQGSEA, per germline. The CDR3 runs to 13 residues.

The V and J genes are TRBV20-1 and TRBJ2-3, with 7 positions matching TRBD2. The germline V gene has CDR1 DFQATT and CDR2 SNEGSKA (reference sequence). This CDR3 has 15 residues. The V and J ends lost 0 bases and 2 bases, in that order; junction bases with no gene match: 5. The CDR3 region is CSARDGGSVTDTQYF. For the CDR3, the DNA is TGCAGTGCTAGAGATGGCGGGAGCGTCACAGATACGCAGTATTTT.

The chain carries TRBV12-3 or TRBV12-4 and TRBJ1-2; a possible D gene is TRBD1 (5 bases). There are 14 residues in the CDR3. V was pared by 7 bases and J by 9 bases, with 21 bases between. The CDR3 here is CASKSGTQLSSYTF. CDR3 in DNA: TGTGCCAGCAAATCCGGGACCCAACTTAGTAGCTACACCTTC.

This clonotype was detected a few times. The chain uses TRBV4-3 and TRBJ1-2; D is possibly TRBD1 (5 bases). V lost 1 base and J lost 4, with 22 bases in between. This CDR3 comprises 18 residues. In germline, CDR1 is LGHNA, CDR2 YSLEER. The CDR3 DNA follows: TGCGCCAGCAGCCAAGGGTCCCTTTTTGGGGCCCCCAGCTATGGCTACACCTTC. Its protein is CASSQGSLFGAPSYGYTF.

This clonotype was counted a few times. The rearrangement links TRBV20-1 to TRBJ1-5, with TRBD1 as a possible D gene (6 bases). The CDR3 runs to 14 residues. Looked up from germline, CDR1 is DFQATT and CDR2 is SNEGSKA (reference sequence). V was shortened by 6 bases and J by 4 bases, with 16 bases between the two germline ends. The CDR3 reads CSAITGPSNQPQHF. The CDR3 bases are TGCAGTGCCATAACAGGGCCGTCAAATCAGCCCCAGCATTTT.

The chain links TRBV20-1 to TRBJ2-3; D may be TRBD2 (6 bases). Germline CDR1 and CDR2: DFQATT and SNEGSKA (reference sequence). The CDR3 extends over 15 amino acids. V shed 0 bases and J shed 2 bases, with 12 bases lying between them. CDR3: CSARDGQRATDTQYF. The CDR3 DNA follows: TGCAGTGCTAGAGATGGTCAGCGGGCCACAGATACGCAGTATTTT.

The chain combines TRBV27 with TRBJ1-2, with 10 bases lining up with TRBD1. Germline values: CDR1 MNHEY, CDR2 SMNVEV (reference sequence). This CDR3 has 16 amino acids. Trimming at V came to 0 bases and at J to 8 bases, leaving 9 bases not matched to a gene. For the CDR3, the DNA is TGTGCCAGCAGTTTATCGGGACAGGGGTTCTCGTTCGGCTACACCTTC. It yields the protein CASSLSGQGFSFGYTF.